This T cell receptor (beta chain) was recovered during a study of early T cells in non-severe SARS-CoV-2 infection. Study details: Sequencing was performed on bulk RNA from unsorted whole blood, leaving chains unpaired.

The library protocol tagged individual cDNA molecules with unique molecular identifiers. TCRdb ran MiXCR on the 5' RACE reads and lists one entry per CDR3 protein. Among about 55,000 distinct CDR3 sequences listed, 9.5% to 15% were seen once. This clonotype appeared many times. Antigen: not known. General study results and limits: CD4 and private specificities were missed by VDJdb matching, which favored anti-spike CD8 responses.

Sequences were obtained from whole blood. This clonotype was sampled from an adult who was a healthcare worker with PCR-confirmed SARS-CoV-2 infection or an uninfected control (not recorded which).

This CDR3 reads CASSPGGTNSPLHF. The CDR3 nucleotides are TGTGCCAGCAGTCCGGGGGGGACAAATTCACCCCTCCACTTT. V usage is TRBV7-3 and J usage is TRBJ1-6; D possibly corresponds to TRBD1 (6 bases). The CDR3 consists of 14 residues. V shed 6 bases and J shed 7 bases, with 13 bases lying between them. Per germline, CDR1 SGHTA and CDR2 FQGTGA.